These T cell receptor beta chains were read from a single sample in a study of T cell responses to AZD1222 COVID-19 vaccine. Generated by immunoSEQ multiplex PCR, the TCRdb table keeps only in-frame clones and is missing some. The sample lists 72,000 or so clones, about nine tenths occurring once. The source material was peripheral blood, sampled on day 0 of AZD1222 vaccination. These TCRs come from an adult in good health. CDR3s include the opening cysteine and the closing phenylalanine or tryptophan. D genes are given only for firm matches. Clone size is given for some rows only: seen once, a few or many times, or a class if the clone is expanded.

>TRBJ1-2|TRBV28|NA|NA
TGTGCCAGCAGTGACCGGTATGGCTACACCTTC
CASSDRYGYTF
>TRBJ1-2|TRBV19|NA|NA
TGTGCCAGTAGTATGTTTTCGGAGTCCGAACTCTATGGCTACACCTTC
CASSMFSESELYGYTF
>TRBJ1-2|TRBV7-6|NA|NA
TGTGCCAGCAGCACATATCCGGCGAACTATGGCTACACCTTC
CASSTYPANYGYTF
>TRBJ2-1|TRBV11-3|NA|NA
TGTGCCAGCAGCTTAACAACGACTGGGGTGCCGTTCTTC
CASSLTTTGVPFF
>TRBJ1-1|TRBV7-9|NA|NA
TGTGCCAGCAGCTTAAATTTCGGTTGGACTATTGAAGCTTTCTTT
CASSLNFGWTIEAFF
>TRBJ1-5|TRBV27|NA|NA
TGTGCCAGCAGTTTTGGGTCGGGGCAGCCCCAGCATTTT
CASSFGSGQPQHF
>TRBJ2-1|TRBV27|TRBD2|NA
TGTGCCAGCAGTTCCATGTGGGACTACCTCAATGAGCAGTTCTTC
CASSSMWDYLNEQFF
>TRBJ1-6|TRBV9|NA|NA
TGTGCCAGCAGCCCCGGGAGGGGGGAGAAGTCACCCCTCCACTTT
CASSPGRGEKSPLHF
>TRBJ1-1|TRBV10-3|NA|many
TGTGCCATCAGTGAGCGCGGCACTATAAACACTGAAGCTTTCTTT
CAISERGTINTEAFF
>TRBJ2-7|TRBV19|TRBD2|NA
TGTGCCAGTAGTATAGTTGGAGCGGGAGCCCGGTACGAGCAGTACTTC
CASSIVGAGARYEQYF
>TRBJ1-2|TRBV7-2|TRBD1|once
TGTGCCAGCAGCCCCAGGGGGCGAGAAGGCTACACCTTC
CASSPRGREGYTF
>TRBJ1-6|TRBV5-1|NA|NA
TGCGCCAGCAGCAGACAGGTCCCTGAGTCACCCCTCCACTTT
CASSRQVPESPLHF
>TRBJ2-1|TRBV18|NA|NA
TGTGCCAGCTCACCACAAACCTCGGTTGAGCAGTTCTTC
CASSPQTSVEQFF
>TRBJ2-6|TRBV18|TRBD1|NA
TGTGCCAGCGCCTTGACAGGGCCCTCTGGGGCCAACGTCCTGACTTTC
CASALTGPSGANVLTF
>TRBJ2-1|TRBV5-6|TRBD1|NA
TGTGCCAGCAGCCCCGGGACAGGGTATCGACTGGAGCAGTTCTTC
CASSPGTGYRLEQFF
>TRBJ2-7|TRBV10-2|NA|NA
TGCGCCAGCAGTAAACTGGACAGCATAAAAACCTACGAGCAGTACTTC
CASSKLDSIKTYEQYF
>TRBJ2-7|TRBV6-2/TRBV6-3|NA|NA
TGTGCCAGCAGCGCCATAGACGAGCAGTACTTC
CASSAIDEQYF
>TRBJ2-1|TRBV5-4|TRBD2|NA
TGTGCCAGCAGCTTGGGACTAGCCGGCAATGAGCAGTTCTTC
CASSLGLAGNEQFF
>TRBJ2-7|TRBV10-2|TRBD1|once
TGCGCCAGCAGCCGGGACAGGGGAGCCTACGAGCAGTACTTC
CASSRDRGAYEQYF
>TRBJ2-7|TRBV11-1|TRBD2|NA
TGTGCCAGCAGCTTAGGGACTAGCGGGAGTTACGAGCAGTACTTC
CASSLGTSGSYEQYF
>TRBJ2-1|TRBV4-1|TRBD2|NA
TGCGCCAGCAGCCAAGAGAGGCTTTTATCGGCGGGAGGAGGGTACAATGAGCAGTTCTTC
CASSQERLLSAGGGYNEQFF
>TRBJ2-1|TRBV7-3|TRBD2|NA
TGTGCCAGCAGCTTAATCGTAGCGGGAAGGGGGGATGAGCAGTTCTTC
CASSLIVAGRGDEQFF
>TRBJ1-3|TRBV19|NA|NA
TGTGCCAGTAGTCCTCGGGTAGTGGAAGGAAACACCATATATTTT
CASSPRVVEGNTIYF